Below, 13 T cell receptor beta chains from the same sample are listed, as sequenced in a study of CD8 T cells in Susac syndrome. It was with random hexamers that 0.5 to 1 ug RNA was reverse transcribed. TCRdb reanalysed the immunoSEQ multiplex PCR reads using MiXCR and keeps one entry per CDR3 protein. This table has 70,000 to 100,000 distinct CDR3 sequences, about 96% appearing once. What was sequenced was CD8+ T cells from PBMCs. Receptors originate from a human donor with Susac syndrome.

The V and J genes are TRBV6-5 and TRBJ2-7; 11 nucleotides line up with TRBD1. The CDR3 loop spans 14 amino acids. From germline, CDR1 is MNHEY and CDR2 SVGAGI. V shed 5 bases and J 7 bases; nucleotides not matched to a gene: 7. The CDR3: CASSEGQGVGEQYF. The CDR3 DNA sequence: TGTGCCAGCAGTGAGGGACAGGGGGTAGGAGAGCAGTACTTC.

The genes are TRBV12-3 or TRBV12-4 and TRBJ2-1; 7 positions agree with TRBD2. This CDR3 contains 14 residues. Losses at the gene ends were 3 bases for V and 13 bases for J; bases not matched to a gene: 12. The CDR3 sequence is CASSFAGAGYVQFF. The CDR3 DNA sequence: TGTGCCAGCAGTTTTGCCGGAGCGGGATACGTTCAGTTCTTC.

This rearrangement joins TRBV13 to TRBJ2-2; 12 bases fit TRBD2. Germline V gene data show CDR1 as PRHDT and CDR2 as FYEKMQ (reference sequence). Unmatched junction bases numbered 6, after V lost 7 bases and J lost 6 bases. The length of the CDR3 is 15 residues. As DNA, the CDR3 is TGTGCCAGCACCGTCCTAGCGGGAGGGTCCGGGGAGCTGTTTTTT. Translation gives CASTVLAGGSGELFF.

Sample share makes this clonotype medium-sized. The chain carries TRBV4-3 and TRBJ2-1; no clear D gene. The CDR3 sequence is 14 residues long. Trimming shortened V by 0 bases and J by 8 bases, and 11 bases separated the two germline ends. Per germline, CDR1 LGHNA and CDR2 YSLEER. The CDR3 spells CASSQDGVWDEQFF. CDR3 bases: TGCGCCAGCAGCCAAGATGGGGTTTGGGATGAGCAGTTCTTC.

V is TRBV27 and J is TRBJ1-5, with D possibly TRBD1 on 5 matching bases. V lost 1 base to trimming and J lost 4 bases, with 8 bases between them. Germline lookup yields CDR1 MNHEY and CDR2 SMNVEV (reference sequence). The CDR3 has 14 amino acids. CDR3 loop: CASSLYGGNQPQHF. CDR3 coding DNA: TGTGCCAGCAGTTTATATGGGGGGAATCAGCCCCAGCATTTT.

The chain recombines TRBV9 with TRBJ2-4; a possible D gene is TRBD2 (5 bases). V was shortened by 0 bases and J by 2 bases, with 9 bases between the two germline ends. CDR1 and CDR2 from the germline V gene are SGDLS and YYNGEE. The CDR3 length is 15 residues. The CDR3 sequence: CASSVGRGTKNIQYF. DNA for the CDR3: TGTGCCAGCAGCGTAGGCCGGGGAACCAAAAACATTCAGTACTTC.

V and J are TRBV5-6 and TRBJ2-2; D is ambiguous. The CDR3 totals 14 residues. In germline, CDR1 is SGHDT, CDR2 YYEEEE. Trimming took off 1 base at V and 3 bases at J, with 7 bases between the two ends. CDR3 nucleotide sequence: TGTGCCAGCAGCTTGCTGGACGACACCGGGGAGCTGTTTTTT. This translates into CASSLLDDTGELFF.

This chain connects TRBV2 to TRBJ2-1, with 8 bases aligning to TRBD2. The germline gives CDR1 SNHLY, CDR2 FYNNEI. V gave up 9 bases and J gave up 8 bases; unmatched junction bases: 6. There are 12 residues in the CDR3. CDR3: CARGLVADEQFF. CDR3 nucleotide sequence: TGTGCCAGGGGACTAGTGGCAGATGAGCAGTTCTTC.

The CDR3 coding sequence is TGTGCCAGCAGTCCGATGGACAGGGCGCCTATTGGGGAGACCCAGTACTTC. As protein: CASSPMDRAPIGETQYF. The gene calls are TRBV28 and TRBJ2-5; 8 bases map to TRBD1. The V and J ends lost 5 bases and 5 bases, in that order; junction bases with no gene match: 16. CDR1 is MDHEN and CDR2 is SYDVKM in the germline V gene. CDR3 length: 17 residues.

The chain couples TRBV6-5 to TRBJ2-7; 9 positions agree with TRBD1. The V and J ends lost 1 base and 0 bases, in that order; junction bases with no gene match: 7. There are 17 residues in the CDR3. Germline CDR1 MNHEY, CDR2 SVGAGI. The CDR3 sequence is CASSYFSRQGGSYEQYF. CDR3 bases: TGTGCCAGCAGTTACTTTTCCAGACAGGGGGGCTCCTACGAGCAGTACTTC.

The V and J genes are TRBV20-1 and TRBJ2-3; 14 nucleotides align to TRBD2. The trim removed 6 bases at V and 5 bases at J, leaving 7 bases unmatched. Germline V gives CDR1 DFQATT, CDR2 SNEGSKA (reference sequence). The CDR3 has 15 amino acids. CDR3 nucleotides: TGCAGTGCCTCGGGACTAGCGGGGGTCGGAGATACGCAGTATTTT. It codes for CSASGLAGVGDTQYF.

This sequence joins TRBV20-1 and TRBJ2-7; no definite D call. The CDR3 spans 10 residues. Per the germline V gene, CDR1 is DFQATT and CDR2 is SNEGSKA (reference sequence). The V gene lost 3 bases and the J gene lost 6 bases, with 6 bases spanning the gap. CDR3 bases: TGCAGTGCTAGCGAGACCGAGCAGTACGTC. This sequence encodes CSASETEQYV.

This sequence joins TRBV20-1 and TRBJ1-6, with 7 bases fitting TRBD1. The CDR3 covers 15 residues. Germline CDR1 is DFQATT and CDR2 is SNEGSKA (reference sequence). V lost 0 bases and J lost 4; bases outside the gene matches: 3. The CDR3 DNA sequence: TGCAGTGCTAGAGATGGGACAGAGTATAATTCACCCCTCCACTTT. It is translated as CSARDGTEYNSPLHF.